These 21 T cell receptor beta chains were sequenced from one sample in a study of T-cell memory formation after mild COVID-19. From the 5' RACE reads, TCRdb called clonotypes with MiXCR, one entry per CDR3 protein. In the table there are roughly 380,000 distinct CDR3 sequences, approximately 29% of which are singletons. Material: PBMCs or a T cell subset sorted from them (not recorded which). The receptors shown here come from an adult woman who had mild COVID-19 (a few samples of this study predate the infection). Cell type and time point are not known.

This clonotype was seen repeatedly, ten times or more. The chain carries TRBV12-3 or TRBV12-4 and TRBJ2-5; possibly TRBD1 for D (7 bases). Trimming left V 6 bases short and J 4 bases short, with 12 bases between. CDR3 length: 13 amino acids. DNA for the CDR3: TGTGCCAGCAGCAGGGGGGCTGGAGAGACCCAGTACTTC. Protein sequence: CASSRGAGETQYF.

This clonotype was found a few times. The genes are TRBV5-1 and TRBJ1-1; D remains unclear. The germline V gene encodes CDR1 SGHRS and CDR2 YFSETQ. The CDR3 is 14 amino acids. V shed 3 bases and J shed 1 base, with 10 bases lying between them. For the CDR3, the DNA is TGCGCCAGCAGCTCGAGGACGCAGAACACTGAAGCTTTCTTT. Its protein product is CASSSRTQNTEAFF. Full variable domain (missing parts from reference TRBV5-1 and TRBJ1-1): KAGVTQTPRYLIKTRGQQVTLSCSPISGHRSVSWYQQTPGQGLQFLFEYFSETQRNKGNFPGRFSGRQFSNSRSEMNVSTLELGDSALYLCASSSRTQNTEAFFGQGTRLTVV.

This clonotype was counted a few times. The chain recombines TRBV6-5 with TRBJ1-1, with unresolved D. From germline, CDR1 is MNHEY and CDR2 SVGAGI. Trimming took 5 bases from V and 1 from J, leaving 11 bases between them. The CDR3 loop spans 14 amino acids. CDR3 sequence reads: CASSGVRRNTEAFF. In DNA form, the CDR3 reads TGTGCCAGCAGTGGGGTGAGACGGAACACTGAAGCTTTCTTT.

This clonotype was detected a few times. The chain couples TRBV14 to TRBJ2-2; no clear D. Trimming removed 0 bases from V and 8 bases from J, with 13 bases in between. Germline loops: CDR1 SGHDN, CDR2 FVKESK. The CDR3 covers 15 residues. CDR3 nucleotide sequence: TGTGCCAGCAGCCAAGATCCGGAACTACGAGGGGAGCTGTTTTTT. Translating it yields CASSQDPELRGELFF.

The chain uses TRBV5-1 and TRBJ2-5; 9 bases agree with TRBD2. The CDR3 has 16 residues. Germline loops: CDR1 SGHRS, CDR2 YFSETQ. Losses at the gene ends were 3 bases for V and 3 bases for J; bases not matched to a gene: 9. The CDR3 reads CASSSHIKRGEETQYF. The CDR3 nucleotides read TGCGCCAGCAGCTCGCACATCAAGCGGGGGGAAGAGACCCAGTACTTC.

The J gene is TRBJ1-1, the V gene TRBV6-5; D gene uncertain. This CDR3 has 13 residues. Trimming shortened V by 2 bases and J by 0 bases, and 4 bases separated the two germline ends. CDR1 and CDR2 (germline): MNHEY, SVGAGI. The CDR3 region has the DNA TGTGCCAGCAGTTACCGGGTGAACACTGAAGCTTTCTTT. This translates into CASSYRVNTEAFF.

The chain carries TRBV11-3 and TRBJ2-1, with a tentative D call TRBD2 (6 bases). The CDR3 consists of 15 residues. Germline V CDR1 and CDR2: SGHNT, YENEEA. V shed 1 base and J shed 3 bases, with 10 bases lying between them. The CDR3, as DNA: TGTGCCAGCAGCTTAGGGGACTCTCTCTACAATGAGCAGTTCTTC. Encoded protein: CASSLGDSLYNEQFF.

This chain links TRBV7-2 with TRBJ1-6; D ambiguous. CDR3 length: 14 amino acids. CDR1 is SGHTA, CDR2 FQGNSA, per germline. V lost 0 bases to trimming and J lost 7 bases, with 7 bases between them. Written as DNA, the CDR3 is TGTGCCAGCAGCTTAGCGGTTCCCAATTCACCCCTCCACTTT. Its translation: CASSLAVPNSPLHF.

V usage is TRBV29-1 and J usage is TRBJ2-1; 9 nucleotides line up with TRBD2. The CDR3 length is 16 residues. With 1 base clipped from V and 3 bases from J, the junction kept 7 bases outside the gene matches. The germline CDR1 and CDR2 sequences are SQVTM and ANQGSEA. Here the CDR3 DNA reads TGCAGCGTTGAAGGGGGGCTAGCGGGGAACTACAATGAGCAGTTCTTC. Translating it yields CSVEGGLAGNYNEQFF.

This clonotype was seen more than once but under ten times. One end of the junction does not line up with germline, which may come from a read error. This chain links TRBV24-1 with TRBJ1-5, with D hard to call. Germline CDR1 and CDR2: KGHDR and SFDVKD. The CDR3 loop spans 8 amino acids. CDR3 region: CATGARDF. In DNA form, the CDR3 reads TGTGCCACCGGAGCGAGAGATTTT.

The chain has TRBV3-1 and TRBJ2-1; D is unclear. V lost 3 bases and J 6 bases, leaving 12 bases between the germline ends. The CDR3 is made up of 14 amino acids. The germline V gene encodes CDR1 LGHDT and CDR2 YNNKEL (reference sequence). This chain's CDR3 is CASSQGYPANEQFF. In DNA form, the CDR3 reads TGTGCCAGCAGCCAGGGCTACCCGGCCAATGAGCAGTTCTTC.

The chain uses TRBV20-1 and TRBJ1-5; no firm D call. Germline V lookup: CDR1 DFQATT, CDR2 SNEGSKA (reference sequence). Trimming stripped 1 base from V and 6 bases from J, with 13 bases between. The CDR3 consists of 14 residues. CDR3 in DNA: TGCAGTGCTAGAGGTCGGGGAAGCGGTCAGCCCCAGCATTTT. Translating gives CSARGRGSGQPQHF.

This clonotype has only a few counts. The chain combines TRBV20-1 with TRBJ1-2; TRBD1 agrees at 8 bases. The CDR3 sequence is 13 residues long. Trimming removed 6 bases from V and 8 bases from J; junction bases left unmatched: 11. CDR1 and CDR2 (germline): DFQATT, SNEGSKA (reference sequence). The DNA for the CDR3 is TGCAGTGCCCACCCTCAGGGGGCGGTAGGCTACACCTTC. Its translation is CSAHPQGAVGYTF.

The V and J genes are TRBV9 and TRBJ2-1, with a weak D call TRBD1 (5 bases). Germline CDR1 and CDR2: SGDLS and YYNGEE. The CDR3 runs 15 residues. V lost 0 bases, J lost 1 base, and 8 bases lay in between. In DNA, the CDR3 is TGTGCCAGCAGCGTAGCAGGGCCGTCCTACAATGAGCAGTTCTTC. This sequence encodes CASSVAGPSYNEQFF.

This chain joins TRBV5-1 and TRBJ1-4; D is unclear. The CDR3 extends over 14 amino acids. Germline V gives CDR1 SGHRS, CDR2 YFSETQ. V lost 0 bases to trimming and J lost 8 bases, with 11 bases between them. The CDR3 region is CASSLAASREKLFF. CDR3 bases: TGCGCCAGCAGCTTGGCCGCGAGTCGGGAAAAACTGTTTTTT.

This chain links TRBV20-1 with TRBJ1-2, with 7 bases that match TRBD1. Germline V gives CDR1 DFQATT, CDR2 SNEGSKA (reference sequence). The CDR3 is 12 amino acids. With V trimmed by 3 bases and J by 9 bases, 7 bases remained unmatched. The CDR3 sequence: CSARVQGSRYTF. CDR3 sequence (DNA): TGCAGTGCTAGGGTACAGGGGAGTCGCTACACCTTC.

The J gene is TRBJ1-1, the V gene TRBV15; D is unclear. CDR3 size: 16 residues. The germline V gene has CDR1 LNHNV and CDR2 YYDKDF (reference sequence). V was shortened by 1 base and J by 5 bases, with 17 bases between the two germline ends. CDR3 in amino acids: CATSRGFAGKGTEAFF. Here the CDR3 DNA reads TGTGCCACCAGCAGAGGGTTCGCGGGAAAAGGGACTGAAGCTTTCTTT.

This clonotype was counted between two and nine times. This chain uses TRBV29-1 with TRBJ2-3, with D unresolved. This CDR3 comprises 12 residues. Germline V gene lookup returns CDR1 SQVTM and CDR2 ANQGSEA. Trimming left V 2 bases short and J 1 base short, with 4 bases between. CDR3 in DNA: TGCAGCGTTGAACAGGGCACAGATACGCAGTATTTT. Amino acid sequence: CSVEQGTDTQYF.

The gene calls are TRBV6-2 or TRBV6-3 and TRBJ2-5; 7 positions agree with TRBD2. This CDR3 spans 15 amino acids. From germline, CDR1 is MNHEY and CDR2 SVGEGT. V lost 11 bases to trimming and J lost 5 bases; unmatched junction nucleotides: 17. CDR3 loop: CASRVAGAIGETQYF. The CDR3 region has the DNA TGTGCCTCCAGGGTTGCGGGAGCGATTGGGGAGACCCAGTACTTC.

This rearrangement joins TRBV6-5 to TRBJ1-3; no firm D call. The CDR3 has 12 amino acids. Germline V CDR1 and CDR2: MNHEY, SVGAGI. V gave up 7 bases and J gave up 7 bases, with 11 bases separating them. As DNA, the CDR3 is TGTGCCAGCAAGATGGAACTTAACACCATATATTTT. Translating it yields CASKMELNTIYF.

The chain couples TRBV12-3 or TRBV12-4 to TRBJ1-4; tentative D call: TRBD1 (5 bases). The length of the CDR3 is 15 residues. The V end was cut by 6 bases, the J end by 5 bases, with 16 bases between. The CDR3 nucleotides read TGTGCCAGCAGACCGACCGGGGCAGTAAATGAAAAACTGTTTTTT. Protein sequence: CASRPTGAVNEKLFF.